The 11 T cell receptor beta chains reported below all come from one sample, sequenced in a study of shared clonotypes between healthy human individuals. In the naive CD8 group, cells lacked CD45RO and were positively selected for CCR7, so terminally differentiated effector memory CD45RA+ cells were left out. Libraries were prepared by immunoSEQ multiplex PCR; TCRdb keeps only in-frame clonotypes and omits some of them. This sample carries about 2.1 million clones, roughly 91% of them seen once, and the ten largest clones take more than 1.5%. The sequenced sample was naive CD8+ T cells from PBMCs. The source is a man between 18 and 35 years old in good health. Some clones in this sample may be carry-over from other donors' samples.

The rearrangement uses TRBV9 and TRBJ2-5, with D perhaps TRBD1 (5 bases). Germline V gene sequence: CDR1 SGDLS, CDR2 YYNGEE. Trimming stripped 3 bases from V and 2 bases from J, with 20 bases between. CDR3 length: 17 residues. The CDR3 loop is CASSASPVLDKQETQYF. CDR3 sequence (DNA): TGTGCCAGCAGCGCCAGCCCCGTACTGGACAAACAAGAGACCCAGTACTTC. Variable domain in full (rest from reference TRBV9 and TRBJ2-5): DSGVTQTPKHLITATGQRVTLRCSPRSGDLSVYWYQQSLDQGLQFLIQYYNGEERAKGNILERFSAQQFPDLHSELNLSSLELGDSALYFCASSASPVLDKQETQYFGPGTRLLVL.

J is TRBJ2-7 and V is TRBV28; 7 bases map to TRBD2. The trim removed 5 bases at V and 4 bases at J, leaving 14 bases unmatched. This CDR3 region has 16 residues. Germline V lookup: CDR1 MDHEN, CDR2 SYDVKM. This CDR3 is CASSGRPQRDGYEQYF. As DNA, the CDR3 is TGTGCCAGCAGTGGTAGGCCTCAGCGGGACGGATACGAGCAGTACTTC.

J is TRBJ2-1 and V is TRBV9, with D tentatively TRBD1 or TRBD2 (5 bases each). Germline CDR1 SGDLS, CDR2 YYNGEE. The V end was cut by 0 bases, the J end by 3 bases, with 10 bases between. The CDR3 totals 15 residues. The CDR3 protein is CASSVVMGDYNEQFF. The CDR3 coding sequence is TGTGCCAGCAGCGTAGTTATGGGGGACTACAATGAGCAGTTCTTC.

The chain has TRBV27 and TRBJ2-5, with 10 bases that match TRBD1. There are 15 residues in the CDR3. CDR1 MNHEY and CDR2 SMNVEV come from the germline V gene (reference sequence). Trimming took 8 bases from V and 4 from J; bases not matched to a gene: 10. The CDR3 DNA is TGTGCCAGCGGGCGGACAGGGGGTTCTTTAGAGACCCAGTACTTC. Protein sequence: CASGRTGGSLETQYF.

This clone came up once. In DNA, the CDR3 is TGTGCCAGCAGCGCGAGCGGACAGGGCTCCTACGAGCAGTACTTC. The encoded protein is CASSASGQGSYEQYF. V usage is TRBV9 and J usage is TRBJ2-7; 8 nucleotides align to TRBD1. The CDR3 spans 15 residues. Looked up from germline, CDR1 is SGDLS and CDR2 is YYNGEE. Germline trimming cut 3 bases from V and 0 bases from J; bases unmatched to any gene: 5.

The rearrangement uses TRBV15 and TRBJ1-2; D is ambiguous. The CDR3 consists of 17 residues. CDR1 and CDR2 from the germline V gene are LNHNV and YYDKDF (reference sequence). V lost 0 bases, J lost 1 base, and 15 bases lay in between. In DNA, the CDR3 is TGTGCCACCAGCAGAGATGGGGTCCAGGCCGGTAACTATGGCTACACCTTC. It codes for CATSRDGVQAGNYGYTF. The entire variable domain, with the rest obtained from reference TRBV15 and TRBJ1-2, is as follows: DAMVIQNPRYQVTQFGKPVTLSCSQTLNHNVMYWYQQKSSQAPKLLFHYYDKDFNNEADTPDNFQSRRPNTSFCFLDIRSPGLGDTAMYLCATSRDGVQAGNYGYTFGSGTRLTVV.

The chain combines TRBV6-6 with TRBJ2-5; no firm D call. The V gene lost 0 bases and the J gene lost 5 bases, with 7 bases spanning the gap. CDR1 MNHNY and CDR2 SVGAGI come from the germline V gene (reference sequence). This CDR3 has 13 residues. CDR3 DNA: TGTGCCAGCAGTTACTCTACCGTGGAGACCCAGTACTTC. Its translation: CASSYSTVETQYF.

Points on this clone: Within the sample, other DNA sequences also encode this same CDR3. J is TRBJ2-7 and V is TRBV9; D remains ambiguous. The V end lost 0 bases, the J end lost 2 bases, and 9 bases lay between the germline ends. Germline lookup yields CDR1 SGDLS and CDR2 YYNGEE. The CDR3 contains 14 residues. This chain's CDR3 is CASSVGGSTYEQYF. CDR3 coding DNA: TGTGCCAGCAGCGTAGGTGGCAGCACCTACGAGCAGTACTTC.

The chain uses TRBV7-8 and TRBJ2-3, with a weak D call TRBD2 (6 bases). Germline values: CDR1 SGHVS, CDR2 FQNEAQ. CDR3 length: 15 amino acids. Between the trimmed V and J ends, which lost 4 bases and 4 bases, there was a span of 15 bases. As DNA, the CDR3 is TGTGCCAGCAGCTGGGAGGATTGGGCGGCAGATACGCAGTATTTT. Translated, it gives CASSWEDWAADTQYF.

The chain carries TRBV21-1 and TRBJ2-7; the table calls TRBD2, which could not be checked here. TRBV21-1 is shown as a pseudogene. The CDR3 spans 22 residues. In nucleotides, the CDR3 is TGTGCCAGCAGCAACGATAACCGGGACCGAGGACGTACTAGCGAGCCTGCCTACGAGCAGTACTTC. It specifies CASSNDNRDRGRTSEPAYEQYF.

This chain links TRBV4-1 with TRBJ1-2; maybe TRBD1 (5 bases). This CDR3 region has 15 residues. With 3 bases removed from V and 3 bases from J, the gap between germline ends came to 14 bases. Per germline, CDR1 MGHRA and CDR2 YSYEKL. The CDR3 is CASSHMDTQYYGYTF. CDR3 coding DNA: TGCGCCAGCAGCCATATGGACACCCAATACTATGGCTACACCTTC.